These 20 T cell receptor beta chains were sequenced from one sample in a study of T cells in Graves' hyperthyroidism and ophthalmopathy. The source material, RNA transcripts, was used to amplify TCR beta CDR3 regions. The TCR CDR3 first-round RT-PCR relied on the HTBI primer set. TCRdb independently ran MiXCR on the multiplex PCR reads; one entry per CDR3 protein. The repertoire consists of hundreds of thousands of distinct CDR3 sequences, with 12% to 15% occurring once and the leading ten covering 10%. Sequenced input: blood. These receptors all stem from a young woman with Graves' hyperthyroidism.

This clonotype was seen at least ten times. The chain has TRBV28 and TRBJ1-5; no definite D call. Germline V gene data show CDR1 as MDHEN and CDR2 as SYDVKM. The CDR3 is 14 residues long. The V end lost 10 bases, the J end lost 0 bases, and 13 bases lay between the germline ends. The chain's CDR3 is CATLGLYSNQPQHF. The CDR3 DNA is TGTGCCACACTCGGACTTTATAGCAATCAGCCCCAGCATTTT.

In this sample, this clonotype turned up a few times. The V and J genes are TRBV6-1 and TRBJ1-5; no reliable D call. V lost 8 bases and J lost 2, with 13 bases in between. CDR3 length: 14 residues. Per the germline V gene, CDR1 is MNHNS and CDR2 is SASEGT. The CDR3 protein is CASLPLEGNQPQHF. CDR3 DNA sequence: TGTGCCAGCCTACCCTTGGAGGGCAATCAGCCCCAGCATTTT.

The J gene is TRBJ1-2, the V gene TRBV28, with D possibly being TRBD1 (5 bases). Looked up from germline, CDR1 is MDHEN and CDR2 is SYDVKM. The CDR3 is 15 residues long. With 10 bases removed from V and 4 bases from J, the gap between germline ends came to 22 bases. The CDR3 DNA reads as TGTGCCATCTCGGGGCTCTCCGTCCACCTCTATGGCTACACCTTC. It is translated as CAISGLSVHLYGYTF.

This clonotype was found many times. The chain employs TRBV5-1 and TRBJ1-5; 7 bases map to TRBD1. This CDR3 has 14 amino acids. CDR1 SGHRS and CDR2 YFSETQ come from the germline V gene. Unmatched junction bases numbered 4, after V lost 5 bases and J lost 2 bases. The CDR3 region has the DNA TGCGCCAGCAGGATCGGGACAGGCAATCAGCCCCAGCATTTT. Its protein product is CASRIGTGNQPQHF.

This clonotype occurred a few times. The V gene is TRBV20-1, the J gene TRBJ2-1, with a weak D call TRBD2 (6 bases). The CDR3 covers 13 residues. Germline V gene lookup returns CDR1 DFQATT and CDR2 SNEGSKA (reference sequence). V lost 2 bases and J 7 bases, leaving 12 bases between the germline ends. CDR3 coding DNA: TGCAGTGCTAGACGGGAGTGGGGAAATGAGCAGTTCTTC. Its protein product is CSARREWGNEQFF.

There are many counts of this clonotype. The V gene is TRBV7-3, the J gene TRBJ2-5, with TRBD1 as a possible D gene (5 bases). Germline V gene sequence: CDR1 SGHTA, CDR2 FQGTGA. Trimming shortened V by 5 bases and J by 5 bases, and 18 bases separated the two germline ends. CDR3 length: 15 residues. This chain's CDR3 is CASSPRALVGETQYF. The CDR3 nucleotides read TGTGCCAGCAGCCCCAGGGCCCTAGTAGGCGAGACCCAGTACTTC.

The rearrangement joins TRBV19 to TRBJ1-5, with 8 bases aligning to TRBD1. CDR1 and CDR2 from the germline V gene are LNHDA and SQIVND (reference sequence). CDR3 length equals 15 residues. J was trimmed by 5 bases and V by 5 bases; bases with no gene match: 8. The CDR3 sequence is CASSLRDRPYQPQHF. DNA of the CDR3: TGTGCCAGTAGTCTACGGGACAGGCCCTATCAGCCCCAGCATTTT.

V usage is TRBV20-1 and J usage is TRBJ2-1; TRBD2 is a possible D gene (6 bases). CDR3 length: 14 amino acids. CDR1 DFQATT and CDR2 SNEGSKA come from the germline V gene (reference sequence). Between the trimmed V and J ends, which lost 8 bases and 7 bases, there was a span of 21 bases. DNA for the CDR3: TGCAGTACGATATCGGGCGGGAAAGCGAATGAGCAGTTCTTC. This gives the protein CSTISGGKANEQFF.

The chain joins TRBV5-6 to TRBJ1-6; no definite D call. This CDR3 is 16 amino acids long. Germline V gives CDR1 SGHDT, CDR2 YYEEEE. V was shortened by 2 bases and J by 9 bases, with 18 bases between the two germline ends. The CDR3 region has the DNA TGTGCCAGCAGCTTCGGAGACCCTAGCGCCCTTTCACCCCTCCACTTT. It encodes CASSFGDPSALSPLHF.

The table lists this clonotype with many counts. The chain is built from TRBV7-9 and TRBJ2-1, with TRBD2 as a possible D gene (5 bases). The length of the CDR3 is 15 residues. The germline CDR1 and CDR2 sequences are SEHNR and FQNEAQ (reference sequence). Trimming removed 3 bases from V and 0 bases from J, with 9 bases in between. The CDR3 protein is CASSLKRLSYNEQFF. CDR3 nucleotides: TGTGCCAGCAGCTTGAAGCGGCTCTCCTACAATGAGCAGTTCTTC.

This chain joins TRBV19 and TRBJ2-2; 7 nucleotides line up with TRBD2. V lost 7 bases, J lost 5 bases, and 13 bases stayed unmatched. The CDR3 totals 16 residues. Germline CDR1 is LNHDA and CDR2 is SQIVND (reference sequence). The CDR3 bases are TGTGCCAGTACTCCCTCGGGGGAGGGTCGGACCGGGGAGCTGTTTTTT. It specifies CASTPSGEGRTGELFF.

This clonotype has just one count. The CDR3 spells CSARDHGDGNYGYTF. In nucleotides, the CDR3 is TGCAGTGCTAGAGATCATGGGGACGGTAACTATGGCTACACCTTC. The rearrangement links TRBV20-1 to TRBJ1-2, with TRBD1 as a possible D gene (5 bases). The CDR3 totals 15 residues. Germline CDR1 reads DFQATT; CDR2 reads SNEGSKA (reference sequence). V lost 0 bases and J 1 base, leaving 12 bases between the germline ends.

The chain combines TRBV7-3 with TRBJ2-2; D tentatively fits TRBD1 or TRBD2 (5 bases each). Trimming cost V 1 base and J 4 bases, with 10 bases left between them. CDR1 is SGHTA and CDR2 is FQGTGA in the germline V gene. This CDR3 has 15 amino acids. CDR3 coding DNA: TGTGCCAGCAGCTTAATATATGGGGGCACCGGGGAGCTGTTTTTT. Its translation: CASSLIYGGTGELFF.

This clonotype has at least ten counts. The rearrangement uses TRBV2 and TRBJ1-1, with D tentatively TRBD1 (6 bases). There are 15 residues in the CDR3. V was shortened by 1 base and J by 4 bases, with 13 bases between the two germline ends. The germline V gene encodes CDR1 SNHLY and CDR2 FYNNEI. The CDR3 DNA reads TGTGCCAGCAGTGAAGGTGGGGCCAGGGGCACTGAAGCTTTCTTT. Amino acids: CASSEGGARGTEAFF.

The chain is built from TRBV3-1 and TRBJ2-2; 7 nucleotides line up with TRBD1. V lost 2 bases, J lost 5 bases, and 2 bases stayed unmatched. This CDR3 has 14 residues. Germline loops: CDR1 LGHDT, CDR2 YNNKEL (reference sequence). The CDR3 DNA sequence: TGTGCCAGCAGCCAATCACAGGGGACCGGGGAGCTGTTTTTT. Translating it yields CASSQSQGTGELFF.

In its sample, this clonotype was seen many times. The rearrangement uses TRBV30 and TRBJ1-1; D call uncertain. CDR3 size: 13 residues. Germline CDR1 GTSNPN, CDR2 SVGIG (reference sequence). Trimming stripped 1 base from V and 4 bases from J, with 10 bases between. The CDR3 nucleotides are TGTGCCTGGAGTGAGGACGGAATCACTGAAGCTTTCTTT. Encoded protein: CAWSEDGITEAFF.

This clonotype was observed a few times. The chain carries TRBV7-9 and TRBJ2-5; D is possibly TRBD1 (5 bases). The CDR3 length is 15 residues. Trimming left V 6 bases short and J 3 bases short, with 17 bases between. Germline loops: CDR1 SEHNR, CDR2 FQNEAQ (reference sequence). The DNA of the CDR3 is TGTGCCAGCAGTATATGGCAGGGTGAAAAAGAGACCCAGTACTTC. As protein: CASSIWQGEKETQYF.

V is TRBV20-1 and J is TRBJ2-3, with 7 bases fitting TRBD2. The CDR3 is 12 residues long. The junction had 4 bases not matched to a gene; V was cut back by 6 bases and J by 4 bases. Germline assignment: CDR1 DFQATT and CDR2 SNEGSKA (reference sequence). Written as DNA, the CDR3 is TGCAGTGCCAAGGGAGGGGCAGATACGCAGTATTTT. It codes for CSAKGGADTQYF.

This clonotype came up many times. This chain links TRBV6-1 with TRBJ2-7; a possible D gene is TRBD2 (6 bases). CDR1 and CDR2 from the germline V gene are MNHNS and SASEGT. This CDR3 is 14 amino acids long. The germline V and J ends were trimmed by 8 bases and 3 bases, with 17 bases remaining between them. DNA of the CDR3: TGTGCCAGCTCAGTACATATTAGCGGCTACGAGCAGTACTTC. It yields the protein CASSVHISGYEQYF.

This clonotype was recorded at least ten times. The chain is built from TRBV6-2 or TRBV6-3 and TRBJ1-1; no definite D call. Looked up from germline, CDR1 is MNHEY and CDR2 is SVGEGT. V was shortened by 5 bases and J by 4 bases, with 11 bases between the two germline ends. CDR3 length equals 13 residues. Here the CDR3 reads CASSPGVFTEAFF. CDR3 DNA: TGTGCCAGCAGTCCTGGGGTATTCACTGAAGCTTTCTTT.